What follows is one T cell receptor (beta chain) and its context. V was trimmed by 5 bases and J by 0 bases, leaving 16 bases between them. Germline loops: CDR1 SGHVS, CDR2 FQNEAQ. The CDR3 extends over 17 amino acids. Per the study methods: Scientists estimated how many nucleated cells there were by amplifying reference gene primers. The data were produced by immunoSEQ multiplex PCR, yet TCRdb's version contains in-frame clones alone and is incomplete. V, J and clone size reflect that table, while D and trimming were determined from the DNA. In the table there are about 110,000 clones, about 87% of which are singletons. The source of the sample is a study of blood T cell repertoires in COVID-19. About the research overall: COVID-19 samples, acute and convalescent, were from the United States, Italy and Spain.

The sequence came from a woman aged 50 to 65 with acute or convalescent COVID-19. The chain links TRBV7-8 to TRBJ1-4, with D hard to call. Material for sequencing was peripheral blood. The CDR3, as DNA: TGTGCCAGCAGCCGAGTCGGCGGGCCTGCAACTAATGAAAAACTGTTTTTT. Translated: CASSRVGGPATNEKLFF.